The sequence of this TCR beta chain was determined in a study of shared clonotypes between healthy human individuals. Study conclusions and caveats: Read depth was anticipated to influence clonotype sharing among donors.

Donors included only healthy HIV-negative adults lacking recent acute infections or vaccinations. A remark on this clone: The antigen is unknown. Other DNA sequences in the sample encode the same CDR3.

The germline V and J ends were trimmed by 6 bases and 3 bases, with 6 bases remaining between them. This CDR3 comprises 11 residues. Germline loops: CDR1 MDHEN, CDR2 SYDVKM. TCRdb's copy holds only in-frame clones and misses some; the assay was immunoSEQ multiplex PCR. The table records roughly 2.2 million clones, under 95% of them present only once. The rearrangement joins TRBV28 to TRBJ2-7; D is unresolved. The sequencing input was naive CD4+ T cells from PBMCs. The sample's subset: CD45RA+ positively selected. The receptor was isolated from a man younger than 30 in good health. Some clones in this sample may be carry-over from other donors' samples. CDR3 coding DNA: TGTGCCAGCAGCCTTCTCTACGAGCAGTACTTC. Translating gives CASSLLYEQYF.